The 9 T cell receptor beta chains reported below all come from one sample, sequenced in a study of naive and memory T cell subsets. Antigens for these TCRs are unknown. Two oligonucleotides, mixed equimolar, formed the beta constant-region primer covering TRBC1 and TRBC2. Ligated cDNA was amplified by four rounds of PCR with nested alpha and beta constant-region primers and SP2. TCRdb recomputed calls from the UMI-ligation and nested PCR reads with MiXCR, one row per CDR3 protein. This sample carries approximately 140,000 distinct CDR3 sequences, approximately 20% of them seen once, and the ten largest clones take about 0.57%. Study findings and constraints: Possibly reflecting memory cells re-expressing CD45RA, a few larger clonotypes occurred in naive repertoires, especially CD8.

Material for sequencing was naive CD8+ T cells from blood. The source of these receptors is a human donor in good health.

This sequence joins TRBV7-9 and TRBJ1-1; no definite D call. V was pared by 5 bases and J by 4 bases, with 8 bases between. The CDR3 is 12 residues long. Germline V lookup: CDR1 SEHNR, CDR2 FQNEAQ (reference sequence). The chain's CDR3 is CASSPAPTEAFF. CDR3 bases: TGTGCCAGCAGCCCTGCCCCCACTGAAGCTTTCTTT.

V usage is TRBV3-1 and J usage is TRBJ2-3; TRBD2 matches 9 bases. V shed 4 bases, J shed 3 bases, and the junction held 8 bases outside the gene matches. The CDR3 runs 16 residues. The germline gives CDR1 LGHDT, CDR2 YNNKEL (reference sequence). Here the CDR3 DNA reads TGTGCCAGCAGCCCGACTAGCGGAGCGGGGACAGATACGCAGTATTTT. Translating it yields CASSPTSGAGTDTQYF.

The CDR3 DNA is TGCGCCAGCAGCCAAGACGATTACAGCACAGATACGCAGTATTTT. Amino acids: CASSQDDYSTDTQYF. V is TRBV4-1 and J is TRBJ2-3; unclear D gene. The CDR3 spans 15 residues. Germline assignment: CDR1 MGHRA and CDR2 YSYEKL. The germline V and J ends were trimmed by 0 bases and 0 bases, with 7 bases remaining between them.

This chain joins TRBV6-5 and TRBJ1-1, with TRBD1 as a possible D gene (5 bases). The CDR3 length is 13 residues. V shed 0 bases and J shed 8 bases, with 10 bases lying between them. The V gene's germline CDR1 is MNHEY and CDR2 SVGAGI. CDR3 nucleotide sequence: TGTGCCAGCAGTTACTCGACAGTAAGGGAAGCTTTCTTT. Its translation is CASSYSTVREAFF.

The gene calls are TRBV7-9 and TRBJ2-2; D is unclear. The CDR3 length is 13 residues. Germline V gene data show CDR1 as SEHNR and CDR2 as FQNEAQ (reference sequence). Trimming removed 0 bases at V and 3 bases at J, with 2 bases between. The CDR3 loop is CASSLADTGELFF. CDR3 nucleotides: TGTGCCAGCAGCTTAGCAGACACCGGGGAGCTGTTTTTT.

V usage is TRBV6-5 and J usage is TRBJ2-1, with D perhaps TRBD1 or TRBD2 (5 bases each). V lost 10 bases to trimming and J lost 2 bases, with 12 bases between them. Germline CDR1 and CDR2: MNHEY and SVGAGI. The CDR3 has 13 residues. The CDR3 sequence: CATGRGAYNEQFF. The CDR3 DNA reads TGTGCCACTGGTAGAGGGGCCTACAATGAGCAGTTCTTC.

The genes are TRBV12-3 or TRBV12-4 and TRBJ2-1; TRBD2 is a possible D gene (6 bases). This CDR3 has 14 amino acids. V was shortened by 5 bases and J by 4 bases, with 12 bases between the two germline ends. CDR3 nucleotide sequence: TGTGCCAGCAGTCTACTGGGACTGTACAATGAGCAGTTCTTC. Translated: CASSLLGLYNEQFF.

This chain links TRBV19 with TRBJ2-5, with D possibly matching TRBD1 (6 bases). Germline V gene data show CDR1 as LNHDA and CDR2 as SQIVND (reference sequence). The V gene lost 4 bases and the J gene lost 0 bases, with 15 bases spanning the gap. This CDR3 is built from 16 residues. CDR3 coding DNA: TGTGCCAGTAGTACCCTCGGGACACTGTACCAAGAGACCCAGTACTTC. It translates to CASSTLGTLYQETQYF.

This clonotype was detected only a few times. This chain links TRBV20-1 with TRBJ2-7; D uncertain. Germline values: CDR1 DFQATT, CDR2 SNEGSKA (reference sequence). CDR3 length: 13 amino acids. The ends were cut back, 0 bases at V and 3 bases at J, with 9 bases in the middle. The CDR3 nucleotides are TGCAGTGCTAGAGAGGCTTCCAGCTACGAGCAGTACTTC. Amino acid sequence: CSAREASSYEQYF.